These T cell receptor beta chains were read from a single sample in a study of control samples from healthy donors and cancer patients. The table came from immunoSEQ multiplex PCR; TCRdb's copy has only in-frame clones and leaves some out. Of 100,000 to 150,000 clones listed, 87% are singletons. The sample was blood. The source is a man aged 18 to 30 in good health. The CDR3 runs from the conserved cysteine through the conserved F or W. A D gene is named only where the DNA matches it firmly. Only some rows state a clone size, as once, few, many or a class for expanded clones.

CDR3 protein: CASSFTQGRTDTQYF
CDR3 DNA: TGTGCCAGCAGCTTTACACAGGGTAGAACAGATACGCAGTATTTT
J gene: TRBJ2-3
D gene: .
V gene: TRBV7-6
clone size: .

CDR3 protein: CASSFRDRAYNEQFF
CDR3 DNA: TGTGCCAGCAGCTTCCGGGACAGGGCCTACAATGAGCAGTTCTTC
J gene: TRBJ2-1
D gene: TRBD1
V gene: TRBV5-4
clone size: once

CDR3 protein: CASSPNLLGEQFF
CDR3 DNA: TGTGCCAGCAGCCCTAATTTACTTGGGGAGCAGTTCTTC
J gene: TRBJ2-1
D gene: .
V gene: TRBV7-3
clone size: .

CDR3 protein: CAISVGDSNQPQHF
CDR3 DNA: TGTGCCATCAGTGTAGGGGACAGTAATCAGCCCCAGCATTTT
J gene: TRBJ1-5
D gene: TRBD1
V gene: TRBV10-3
clone size: .

CDR3 protein: CASSRDLGPEQYF
CDR3 DNA: TGCGCCAGCAGCCGGGACCTAGGCCCGGAGCAGTACTTC
J gene: TRBJ2-7
D gene: .
V gene: TRBV5-1
clone size: .

CDR3 protein: CASSAIGTKQFF
CDR3 DNA: TGTGCCAGCAGCGCCATCGGGACTAAGCAGTTCTTC
J gene: TRBJ2-1
D gene: TRBD2
V gene: TRBV9
clone size: .

CDR3 protein: CSATDPLSPDTQYF
CDR3 DNA: TGCAGTGCTACTGACCCCCTCTCCCCAGATACGCAGTATTTT
J gene: TRBJ2-3
D gene: .
V gene: TRBV20-1
clone size: .

CDR3 protein: CASWGGPAEAFF
CDR3 DNA: TGTGCCTCCTGGGGAGGACCGGCTGAAGCTTTCTTT
J gene: TRBJ1-1
D gene: .
V gene: TRBV30
clone size: .

CDR3 protein: CASSLAEEAFF
CDR3 DNA: TGCGCCAGCAGCTTGGCAGAGGAGGCTTTCTTT
J gene: TRBJ1-1
D gene: .
V gene: TRBV5-1
clone size: .

CDR3 protein: CASSRDRTTEAFF
CDR3 DNA: TGTGCCAGCAGTCGGGATAGAACCACTGAAGCTTTCTTT
J gene: TRBJ1-1
D gene: .
V gene: TRBV6-2/TRBV6-3
clone size: .

CDR3 protein: CATSGFLLEKLFF
CDR3 DNA: TGTGCCACCTCAGGGTTTCTTCTTGAAAAACTGTTTTTT
J gene: TRBJ1-4
D gene: .
V gene: TRBV6-5
clone size: .

CDR3 protein: CASRSGHQQETQYF
CDR3 DNA: TGTGCCAGCAGGTCGGGACACCAACAAGAGACCCAGTACTTC
J gene: TRBJ2-5
D gene: .
V gene: TRBV28
clone size: .

CDR3 protein: CARLAESSYNEQFF
CDR3 DNA: TGTGCCCGCCTTGCCGAGAGCTCCTACAATGAGCAGTTCTTC
J gene: TRBJ2-1
D gene: .
V gene: TRBV30
clone size: .

CDR3 protein: CASSPRGTSPYEQYF
CDR3 DNA: TGTGCCAGCAGCCCGCGCGGGACATCCCCCTACGAGCAGTACTTC
J gene: TRBJ2-7
D gene: .
V gene: TRBV7-2
clone size: .

CDR3 protein: CASSSQGPLNTEAFF
CDR3 DNA: TGTGCCAGCAGCTCCCAGGGCCCCCTGAACACTGAAGCTTTCTTT
J gene: TRBJ1-1
D gene: .
V gene: TRBV7-8
clone size: .

CDR3 protein: CATSEAGRRDNEQFF
CDR3 DNA: TGTGCCACCAGTGAGGCCGGGAGACGGGACAATGAGCAGTTCTTC
J gene: TRBJ2-1
D gene: .
V gene: TRBV24-1
clone size: .

CDR3 protein: CAFPGQFNEQFF
CDR3 DNA: TGTGCCTTCCCCGGACAGTTCAATGAGCAGTTCTTC
J gene: TRBJ2-1
D gene: .
V gene: TRBV30
clone size: .

CDR3 protein: CASSGPEQGFSGNTIYF
CDR3 DNA: TGTGCCAGCAGTGGCCCTGAACAGGGCTTCTCTGGAAACACCATATATTTT
J gene: TRBJ1-3
D gene: .
V gene: TRBV6-1
clone size: .

CDR3 protein: CAWSGLEETQYF
CDR3 DNA: TGTGCCTGGAGTGGACTGGAAGAGACCCAGTACTTC
J gene: TRBJ2-5
D gene: .
V gene: TRBV30
clone size: .

CDR3 protein: CASSPGTRMNTGELFF
CDR3 DNA: TGTGCCAGTAGTCCAGGGACGAGGATGAACACCGGGGAGCTGTTTTTT
J gene: TRBJ2-2
D gene: .
V gene: TRBV19
clone size: .

CDR3 protein: CASSLGGDNYGYTF
CDR3 DNA: TGTGCCAGCAGCTTAGGGGGGGACAACTATGGCTACACCTTC
J gene: TRBJ1-2
D gene: .
V gene: TRBV7-9
clone size: .

CDR3 protein: CACSSYNEQFF
CDR3 DNA: TGTGCCTGCAGCTCCTACAATGAGCAGTTCTTC
J gene: TRBJ2-1
D gene: .
V gene: TRBV30
clone size: many

CDR3 protein: CASSLAQGATVGTQYF
CDR3 DNA: TGTGCCAGCAGCTTGGCCCAGGGGGCGACCGTGGGGACCCAGTACTTC
J gene: TRBJ2-5
D gene: TRBD1
V gene: TRBV5-4
clone size: .

CDR3 protein: CASSIVWGTIDQGAEAFF
CDR3 DNA: TGTGCCAGTAGTATAGTTTGGGGGACAATTGATCAAGGCGCTGAAGCTTTCTTT
J gene: TRBJ1-1
D gene: .
V gene: TRBV19
clone size: .

CDR3 protein: CASSQGRQGRTEQYF
CDR3 DNA: TGTGCCAGCAGCCAAGGGAGACAGGGGCGGACCGAGCAGTACTTC
J gene: TRBJ2-7
D gene: TRBD1
V gene: TRBV7-9
clone size: .

CDR3 protein: CAWSSGIAGLAYEQYF
CDR3 DNA: TGTGCCTGGAGTTCGGGGATAGCGGGGTTAGCCTACGAGCAGTACTTC
J gene: TRBJ2-7
D gene: TRBD2
V gene: TRBV30
clone size: .

CDR3 protein: CASSIQTDTGELFF
CDR3 DNA: TGTGCCAGTAGTATCCAGACAGACACCGGGGAGCTGTTTTTT
J gene: TRBJ2-2
D gene: .
V gene: TRBV19
clone size: .

CDR3 protein: CSVDGQGGVGNYGYTF
CDR3 DNA: TGCAGCGTGGACGGACAGGGAGGGGTTGGAAACTATGGCTACACCTTC
J gene: TRBJ1-2
D gene: TRBD1
V gene: TRBV29-1
clone size: .

CDR3 protein: CASHPACRFHYNSPLHF
CDR3 DNA: TGTGCCAGCCACCCAGCCTGCAGATTTCACTATAATTCACCCCTCCACTTT
J gene: TRBJ1-6
D gene: .
V gene: TRBV21-1
clone size: few

CDR3 protein: CASSYSKDFVNYEQYF
CDR3 DNA: TGTGCCAGCAGTTACTCGAAAGACTTCGTCAACTACGAGCAGTACTTC
J gene: TRBJ2-7
D gene: .
V gene: TRBV6-5
clone size: .

CDR3 protein: CASSQGGGSVSPLHF
CDR3 DNA: TGTGCCAGCAGCCAAGGGGGCGGCTCGGTTTCACCCCTCCACTTT
J gene: TRBJ1-6
D gene: .
V gene: TRBV3-1/TRBV3-2
clone size: .

CDR3 protein: CASKLGLGAVYVLTF
CDR3 DNA: TGTGCCAGCAAACTTGGTCTCGGGGCGGTATACGTCCTGACTTTC
J gene: TRBJ2-6
D gene: .
V gene: TRBV27
clone size: .

CDR3 protein: CASSERLAGKGDTQYF
CDR3 DNA: TGTGCCAGCTCGGAACGACTAGCGGGAAAAGGGGATACGCAGTATTTT
J gene: TRBJ2-3
D gene: TRBD2
V gene: TRBV18
clone size: .

CDR3 protein: CASSPSPTDTQYF
CDR3 DNA: TGTGCCAGTTCCCCGAGCCCCACAGATACGCAGTATTTT
J gene: TRBJ2-3
D gene: .
V gene: TRBV9
clone size: .

CDR3 protein: CASSLTGALSGYTF
CDR3 DNA: TGTGCCAGCAGCTTAACGGGAGCCCTATCTGGCTACACCTTC
J gene: TRBJ1-2
D gene: .
V gene: TRBV7-9
clone size: .

CDR3 protein: CASSQTQGDTDTQYF
CDR3 DNA: TGTGCCAGCAGCCAAACCCAGGGGGATACAGATACGCAGTATTTT
J gene: TRBJ2-3
D gene: TRBD1
V gene: TRBV7-7
clone size: .

CDR3 protein: CASSDGTGGGGYTF
CDR3 DNA: TGTGCCAGCAGTGACGGGACAGGGGGCGGTGGCTACACCTTC
J gene: TRBJ1-2
D gene: TRBD1
V gene: TRBV6-4
clone size: few

CDR3 protein: CASSLVVRGSSYEQYF
CDR3 DNA: TGTGCCAGCAGCTTAGTTGTGCGGGGGAGCTCCTACGAGCAGTACTTC
J gene: TRBJ2-7
D gene: TRBD2
V gene: TRBV7-2
clone size: .

CDR3 protein: CASRQGPNTEAFF
CDR3 DNA: TGCGCCAGTCGACAGGGCCCTAACACTGAAGCTTTCTTT
J gene: TRBJ1-1
D gene: TRBD1
V gene: TRBV10-1
clone size: .

CDR3 protein: CASSLRTAGSSYEQYF
CDR3 DNA: TGTGCCAGCAGCTTAAGAACAGCGGGAAGCTCCTACGAGCAGTACTTC
J gene: TRBJ2-7
D gene: TRBD2
V gene: TRBV7-3
clone size: .

CDR3 protein: CASSLTGKTEAFF
CDR3 DNA: TGTGCCAGCAGTTTGACAGGAAAAACTGAAGCTTTCTTT
J gene: TRBJ1-1
D gene: .
V gene: TRBV28
clone size: .

CDR3 protein: CASSPQGAYEQYF
CDR3 DNA: TGTGCCAGCAGCCCCCAGGGGGCGTACGAGCAGTACTTC
J gene: TRBJ2-7
D gene: TRBD1
V gene: TRBV7-9
clone size: .

CDR3 protein: CASRGSFGNEQFF
CDR3 DNA: TGCGCCAGCAGAGGGTCCTTCGGCAATGAGCAGTTCTTC
J gene: TRBJ2-1
D gene: .
V gene: TRBV5-1
clone size: once

CDR3 protein: CASSLDRLDEAFF
CDR3 DNA: TGTGCCAGCAGCTTAGACAGACTAGATGAAGCTTTCTTT
J gene: TRBJ1-1
D gene: .
V gene: TRBV13
clone size: .

CDR3 protein: CASSIGMGTEAFF
CDR3 DNA: TGTGCCAGCAGCATAGGAATGGGCACTGAAGCTTTCTTT
J gene: TRBJ1-1
D gene: .
V gene: TRBV7-9
clone size: few

CDR3 protein: CASSPDMGNSPLHF
CDR3 DNA: TGCGCCAGCAGCCCAGACATGGGGAATTCACCCCTCCACTTT
J gene: TRBJ1-6
D gene: .
V gene: TRBV5-1
clone size: .

CDR3 protein: CSVGDRDYEQYF
CDR3 DNA: TGCAGCGTTGGGGACAGGGATTACGAGCAGTACTTC
J gene: TRBJ2-7
D gene: TRBD1
V gene: TRBV29-1
clone size: .